This T cell receptor (beta chain) was recorded in a study of shared clonotypes between healthy human individuals. The authors divided CD4+ cells into CD45RA+ naive and CD45RA-negative memory subsets. Broader study findings: Naive CD4 clonotypes were shared across a handful of donors at around 5.4%. In general, naive subsets displayed greater estimated richness than memory subsets did.

About this clone itself: Its specificity is not known.

The genomic DNA of each subset was split evenly across several immunoSEQ plates. The assay was immunoSEQ multiplex PCR, and TCRdb's table has in-frame clones only and misses some. The sample lists 2 million to 2.5 million clones; more than 85% were seen once. From germline, CDR1 is SGHRS and CDR2 YFSETQ. V lost 4 bases, J lost 5 bases, and 18 bases lay in between. This CDR3 is 15 amino acids long. The material sequenced was naive CD4+ T cells from PBMCs. Described subset: CD45RA+ positively selected. The rearrangement links TRBV5-1 to TRBJ1-1, with D perhaps matching TRBD1 (6 bases). The receptor's source is a man aged 18 to 30 in good health. Some clones in this sample may be carry-over from other donors' samples. The CDR3: CASSTQQGIWTEAFF. The CDR3 nucleotides are TGCGCCAGCAGCACACAACAGGGTATATGGACTGAAGCTTTCTTT.